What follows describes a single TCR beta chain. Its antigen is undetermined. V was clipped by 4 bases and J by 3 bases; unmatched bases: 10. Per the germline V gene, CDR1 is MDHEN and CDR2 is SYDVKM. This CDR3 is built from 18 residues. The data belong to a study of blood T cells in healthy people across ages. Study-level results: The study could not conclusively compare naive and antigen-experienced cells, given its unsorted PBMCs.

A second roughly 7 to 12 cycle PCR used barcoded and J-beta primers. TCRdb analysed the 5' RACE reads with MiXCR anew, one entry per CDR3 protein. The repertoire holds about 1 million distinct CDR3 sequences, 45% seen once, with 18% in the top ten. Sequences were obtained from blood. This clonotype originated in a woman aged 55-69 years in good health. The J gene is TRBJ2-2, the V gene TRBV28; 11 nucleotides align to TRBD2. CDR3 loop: CASSYWGPSGRHTGELFF. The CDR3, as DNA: TGTGCCAGCAGTTATTGGGGACCTAGCGGGAGGCACACCGGGGAGCTGTTTTTT.